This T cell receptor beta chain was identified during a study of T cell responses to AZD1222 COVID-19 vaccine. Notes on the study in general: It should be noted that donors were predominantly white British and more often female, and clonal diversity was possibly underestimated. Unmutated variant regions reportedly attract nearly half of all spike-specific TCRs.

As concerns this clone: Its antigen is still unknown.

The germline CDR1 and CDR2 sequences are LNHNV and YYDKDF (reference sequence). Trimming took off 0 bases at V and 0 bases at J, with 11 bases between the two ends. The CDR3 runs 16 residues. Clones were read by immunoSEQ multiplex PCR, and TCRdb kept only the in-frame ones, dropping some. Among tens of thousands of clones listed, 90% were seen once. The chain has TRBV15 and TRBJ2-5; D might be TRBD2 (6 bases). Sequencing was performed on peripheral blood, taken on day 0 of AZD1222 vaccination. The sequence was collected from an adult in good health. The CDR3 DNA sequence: TGTGCCACCAGCAGAGATCGCGGCGGGAACCAAGAGACCCAGTACTTC. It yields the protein CATSRDRGGNQETQYF.